This T cell receptor beta chain was recorded in a study of blood T cell repertoires in COVID-19. Study context: Samples of COVID-19 (acute and convalescent) were obtained from the United States, Italy and Spain. Nucleic acid was either cDNA or gDNA, and it came from T cells, B-cell-depleted T cells, or PBMCs.

Germline CDR1 and CDR2: SNHLY and FYNNEI. The CDR3 totals 15 residues. J lost 6 bases, V lost 4 bases, and 10 bases had no gene match. In the original workflow: Cell counts per sample came from amplifying reference gene primers. Generated by immunoSEQ multiplex PCR, the TCRdb table keeps only in-frame clones and is missing some. The V and J calls and clone size are taken from that table; D and trimming were inferred from the DNA. The sample yields 200,000 to 300,000 clones, about 85% seen once. This sequence originates from a woman aged 80 or older with acute or convalescent COVID-19. The chain couples TRBV2 to TRBJ1-2; 8 positions agree with TRBD1. Sequenced input: peripheral blood. The CDR3 here is CASSGVSGQVHGYTF. The CDR3 DNA follows: TGTGCCAGCAGTGGGGTGTCGGGACAGGTACATGGCTACACCTTC. Supplemented by reference TRBV2 and TRBJ1-2, the full variable domain reads EPEVTQTPSHQVTQMGQEVILRCVPISNHLYFYWYRQILGQKVEFLVSFYNNEISEKSEIFDDQFSVERPDGSNFTLKIRSTKLEDSAMYFCASSGVSGQVHGYTFGSGTRLTVV.